This T cell receptor (beta chain) was observed in a study of T-cell reconstitution after alpha-beta-depleted transplantation in children. The CDR3 totals 13 residues. Between the trimmed V and J ends, which lost 0 bases and 6 bases, there was a span of 9 bases. CDR1 SGHAT and CDR2 FQNNGV come from the germline V gene. Preparation of the TCRbeta library was carried out with unique molecular identifiers. TCRdb ran MiXCR on the PCR reads and lists one entry per CDR3 protein. Counted here are about 230,000 distinct CDR3 sequences, approximately 9.8% occurring once; the ten biggest clones make up approximately 4.7%.

This TCR came from a human donor who donated a stem cell graft to a child with SCID. The chain has TRBV11-2 and TRBJ2-7; possible D gene TRBD2, 5 bases. The material was PBMCs from the stem cell graft donor, obtained from the stem cell graft. The CDR3 spells CASSLDPRAEQYF. CDR3 nucleotide sequence: TGTGCCAGCAGCTTAGATCCGCGGGCCGAGCAGTACTTC.